This TCR beta chain was sequenced for a study of T cell responses to AZD1222 COVID-19 vaccine. Notes on the study in general: In a largely white British group with more females than males, clonal diversity was possibly underestimated. Repertoire sampling occurred only after the peak T cell response. In the spike-specific TCR repertoire, nearly half reportedly target unmutated variant regions.

Some clones are missing from TCRdb's copy, which holds only in-frame ones; the method was immunoSEQ multiplex PCR. The data show 180,000 or so clones, roughly nine tenths seen once. Regarding this clone: Its antigen remains unknown.

The V segment lost 4 bases and the J segment 0 bases; nucleotides outside the gene matches: 6. The germline V gene has CDR1 KGHDR and CDR2 SFDVKD. The CDR3 loop spans 16 amino acids. V gene TRBV24-1 combines with J gene TRBJ2-3, with 7 bases lining up with TRBD1. Source: peripheral blood, taken on day 0 of AZD1222 vaccination. The sequence derives from an adult in good health. CDR3 residues: CATSDQGQSSTDTQYF. The DNA of the CDR3 is TGTGCCACCAGTGACCAGGGACAGTCTAGCACAGATACGCAGTATTTT.